These 9 T cell receptor beta chains share one sample of origin, sequenced in a study of OX40 agonist ivuxolimab in advanced cancers. The table came from immunoSEQ multiplex PCR; TCRdb's copy has only in-frame clones and leaves some out. The table includes about 67,000 clones, 85% to 90% detected once. Sequenced material: CD4+ or CD8+ T cells sorted from blood, taken in a trial of the OX40 agonist ivuxolimab. These receptors all come from an adult with an advanced solid tumor such as melanoma, head and neck, liver or kidney cancer.

This clone was counted once. The chain has TRBV7-8 and TRBJ1-4; D is ambiguous. Germline CDR1 reads SGHVS; CDR2 reads FQNEAQ. This CDR3 is 13 amino acids long. Between the trimmed V and J ends, which lost 3 bases and 8 bases, there was a span of 10 bases. CDR3 residues: CASSLGIGEKLFF. CDR3 coding DNA: TGTGCCAGCAGCTTGGGGATTGGGGAAAAACTGTTTTTT.

The V gene is TRBV10-3, the J gene TRBJ2-3, with 10 bases that match TRBD2. This CDR3 has 17 amino acids. Per the germline V gene, CDR1 is ENHRY and CDR2 is SYGVKD. The V gene end was trimmed by 6 bases and the J gene end by 5 bases; junction bases not matched to a gene: 14. CDR3 in DNA: TGTGCCATCAGAGGCAGCGGGAGGGCCGGTTCGATAGATACGCAGTATTTT. Protein: CAIRGSGRAGSIDTQYF.

V usage is TRBV5-8 and J usage is TRBJ1-4; unclear D gene. The length of the CDR3 is 17 residues. Trimming removed 4 bases from V and 0 bases from J, with 16 bases in between. Germline CDR1 reads SGHTS; CDR2 reads YDEGEE. CDR3 DNA sequence: TGTGCCAGCAGCCAAGGGTTTACAGCCGCAACTAATGAAAAACTGTTTTTT. This gives the protein CASSQGFTAATNEKLFF.

The chain joins TRBV18 to TRBJ2-7, with D possibly TRBD2 on 9 matching bases. Trimming removed 3 bases at V and 9 bases at J, with 30 bases between. The length of the CDR3 is 18 residues. Germline CDR1 is KGHSH and CDR2 is LQKENI. DNA for the CDR3: TGTGCCAGCTCACCCCCCCGGACAGGGCAGATAGCGGGAGTGAGGCAGTACTTC. Amino acid sequence: CASSPPRTGQIAGVRQYF. Full variable domain (outside the CDR3, taken from reference TRBV18 and TRBJ2-7): NAGVMQNPRHLVRRRGQEARLRCSPMKGHSHVYWYRQLPEEGLKFMVYLQKENIIDESGMPKERFSAEFPKEGPSILRIQQVVRGDSAAYFCASSPPRTGQIAGVRQYFGPGTRLTVT.

This chain uses TRBV7-9 with TRBJ2-1, with 8 nucleotides matching TRBD1. This CDR3 spans 15 amino acids. V shed 3 bases, J shed 7 bases, and the junction held 8 bases outside the gene matches. Per the germline V gene, CDR1 is SEHNR and CDR2 is FQNEAQ (reference sequence). CDR3 DNA sequence: TGTGCCAGCAGCTTCGGGGGACAGGCTTGGAATGAGCAGTTCTTC. This codes for CASSFGGQAWNEQFF. Together with reference TRBV7-9 and TRBJ2-1, the CDR3 gives the full variable domain: DTGVSQNPRHKITKRGQNVTFRCDPISEHNRLYWYRQTLGQGPEFLTYFQNEAQLEKSRLLSDRFSAERPKGSFSTLEIQRTEQGDSAMYLCASSFGGQAWNEQFFGPGTRLTVL.

The rearrangement joins TRBV7-9 to TRBJ2-1; no definite D call. The length of the CDR3 is 16 residues. Trimming left V 6 bases short and J 0 bases short, with 15 bases between. CDR1 is SEHNR, CDR2 FQNEAQ, per germline (reference sequence). The DNA for the CDR3 is TGTGCCAGCAGTCCCCCGCCGGGTAGCTCCTACAATGAGCAGTTCTTC. Its protein is CASSPPPGSSYNEQFF.

Comments on this clone: This specimen includes other DNA sequences encoding the same CDR3. The genes are TRBV5-4 and TRBJ1-6; possible D gene TRBD1, 5 bases. This CDR3 is 16 amino acids long. Germline loops: CDR1 SGHNT, CDR2 YYREEE (reference sequence). The V and J ends lost 3 bases and 5 bases respectively, with 15 bases between them. The CDR3, as DNA: TGTGCCAGCAGCTCGGGGATGGGCAGGGATAATTCACCCCTCCACTTT. Amino acid sequence: CASSSGMGRDNSPLHF.

The chain has TRBV28 and TRBJ2-1; TRBD2 agrees at 7 bases. The V segment lost 4 bases and the J segment 10 bases; nucleotides outside the gene matches: 10. The CDR3 is 14 amino acids. Germline-derived CDR1 and CDR2 are MDHEN and SYDVKM. CDR3 loop: CASSWSAISGEQFF. CDR3 DNA sequence: TGTGCCAGCAGTTGGTCCGCGATTAGCGGGGAGCAGTTCTTC.

The V and J genes are TRBV5-1 and TRBJ1-1; D perhaps matches TRBD1 (6 bases). Germline CDR1 SGHRS, CDR2 YFSETQ. The CDR3 totals 15 residues. The V end lost 2 bases, the J end lost 6 bases, and 17 bases lay between the germline ends. CDR3: CASSLQGRGDPEAFF. As DNA, the CDR3 is TGCGCCAGCAGCTTACAGGGAAGAGGGGACCCTGAAGCTTTCTTT.